This T cell receptor beta chain was found in a study of spatial heterogeneity in lung cancer. Study-level information: Among detected sequences, beta-chain ones consistently exceeded alpha-chain ones in number. Study-level points and caveats: Blood carried ubiquitous expanded tumor TCRs more at resection than follow-up.

The CDR3 totals 13 residues. J was trimmed by 6 bases and V by 7 bases; bases with no gene match: 8. Germline CDR1 is MNHNS and CDR2 is SASEGT. This clonotype was seen more than once but under ten times. Its antigen is currently unknown. In the library, each TCR cDNA molecule bore its own unique molecular identifier. TCRdb reprocessed the 5' RACE reads with MiXCR, giving one entry per CDR3 protein. The repertoire consists of 85,000 to 100,000 distinct CDR3 sequences, with over 9.5% occurring once and the leading ten covering 35% to 45%. This sample's time point: sample taken at primary tumor resection. Without sorting, whole RNA was sequenced from tumor, nontumor lung or frozen PBMC. The donors were some 70 patients with non-small cell lung cancer that was early-stage and untreated.

This chain uses TRBV6-1 with TRBJ1-1; TRBD1 aligns across 7 bases. Specimen: PBMCs, collected at surgery. This receptor was obtained from a male donor with early-stage non-small cell lung cancer. The CDR3 DNA sequence: TGTGCCAGCAACTTAGACAGGGCGGCTGAAGCTTTCTTT. Residues: CASNLDRAAEAFF.